Sequencing of this TCR beta chain was carried out in a study of CD8+ T cells in alopecia areata. As for the study in general: Tofacitinib was given for 6 to 18 months, then stopped for 6 months.

Sample treatment: oral pan-JAK inhibitor, 5-10 mg twice daily. cDNA serving as the sequencing template came from extracted, reverse transcribed RNA. Sequenced by immunoSEQ multiplex PCR; TCRdb stores in-frame clones only, minus some. The sample holds 190,000 or so clones, about 60% seen once. Germline CDR1 and CDR2: SGHRS and YFSETQ. V was trimmed by 2 bases and J by 3 bases, leaving 11 bases between them. The length of the CDR3 is 14 residues. The chain combines TRBV5-1 with TRBJ1-1; the D gene is possibly TRBD1 (6 bases). The material was CD4+ T cells sorted from blood, obtained at week 4, from a patient treated with tofacitinib. The source of this sequence is a human donor with alopecia areata. CDR3: CASSLMRGDTEAFF. Here the CDR3 DNA reads TGCGCCAGCAGCTTAATGAGGGGGGACACTGAAGCTTTCTTT.